The following is a T cell receptor beta chain sequence with its context. Its antigen is currently unknown. This CDR3 has 14 amino acids. The V gene lost 1 base and the J gene lost 4 bases, with 11 bases spanning the gap. CDR1 and CDR2 (germline): SGHAT, FQNNGV. The record originates from a study of T cell responses to AZD1222 COVID-19 vaccine. Using immunoSEQ multiplex PCR, the repertoire was profiled, and TCRdb retains in-frame clones only, with some absent. The sample lists more than 150,000 clones; roughly 90% were seen once. Study-level points and caveats: A mostly white British donor set with more females was recruited, and clonal diversity was possibly underestimated. Nearly half of the spike-specific TCRs reportedly recognize variant regions that carry no mutations.

The specimen comprised peripheral blood, sampled 28 days after the second AZD1222 dose. V and J are TRBV11-2 and TRBJ2-7, with D perhaps TRBD2 (5 bases). This TCR came from an adult who received the AZD1222 COVID-19 vaccine. In nucleotides, the CDR3 is TGTGCCAGCAGCTTAGGGACTGGCGGGTACGAGCAGTACTTC. It yields the protein CASSLGTGGYEQYF.